One and the same sample provided the 18 T cell receptor beta chains below, sequenced in a study of post-analysis software for immune sequencing data. Points from the study as a whole: Compared with controls, patients had more of five TRBV segments, including TRBV5-6, TRBV5-1 and TRBV20-1.

Antigens for these TCRs are unknown. TCR beta cDNA libraries included unique molecular identifiers. TCRdb recomputed calls from the PCR reads with MiXCR, one row per CDR3 protein. The table lists around 440,000 distinct CDR3 sequences, roughly 45% of them singletons. What was sequenced was blood. The receptors were sampled from a girl aged 5 to 17 with multiple sclerosis.

This sequence joins TRBV28 and TRBJ2-5, with TRBD2 matching 12 bases. The J call is in doubt because the DNA end fits TRBJ2-7 better. Germline CDR1 is MDHEN and CDR2 is SYDVKM. The CDR3 runs 18 residues. DNA of the CDR3: TGTGCCAGCAGTTCCTCAGGGGGCCTAGCGGGAGGGCCTGGCGAGCAGTACTTC. It translates to CASSSSGGLAGGPGEQYF.

This clonotype came up a few times. The rearrangement uses TRBV20-1 and TRBJ2-1; 15 bases match TRBD2. CDR3 length: 13 residues. V was pared by 7 bases and J by 10 bases, with 5 bases of the junction left unmatched. In germline, CDR1 is DFQATT, CDR2 SNEGSKA (reference sequence). DNA for the CDR3: TGCAGTGTTCCGGGGACTAGCGGGAGGGAGCAGTTCTTC. It yields the protein CSVPGTSGREQFF.

This clonotype was observed a handful of times. The J gene is TRBJ2-7, the V gene TRBV3-1, with D possibly matching TRBD2 (5 bases). The CDR3 consists of 13 residues. Germline CDR1 reads LGHDT; CDR2 reads YNNKEL (reference sequence). V lost 5 bases to trimming and J lost 5 bases, with 13 bases between them. CDR3 sequence: CASSVNFGDEQYF. The CDR3 coding sequence is TGTGCCAGCAGCGTTAACTTCGGGGACGAGCAGTACTTC.

The chain combines TRBV5-8 with TRBJ2-3; a weak D match, TRBD1 (6 bases). V was shortened by 9 bases and J by 2 bases, with 16 bases between the two germline ends. Germline CDR1 reads SGHTS; CDR2 reads YDEGEE. CDR3 length equals 14 residues. CDR3 protein: CATIGQRNTDTQYF. The CDR3 DNA follows: TGTGCCACCATCGGACAGAGGAACACAGATACGCAGTATTTT.

This clonotype has more than one count but fewer than ten. The V and J genes are TRBV4-1 and TRBJ2-7; D uncertain. The CDR3 totals 14 residues. Per the germline V gene, CDR1 is MGHRA and CDR2 is YSYEKL. Between the trimmed V and J ends, which lost 1 base and 2 bases, there was a span of 9 bases. The CDR3 bases are TGCGCCAGCAGCCAAGGTGGAGTAACCTACGAGCAGTACTTC. Translated: CASSQGGVTYEQYF.

This chain connects TRBV4-2 to TRBJ2-1; D might be TRBD1 (5 bases). This CDR3 is built from 15 residues. V dropped 0 bases and J dropped 2 bases, with 8 bases sitting between them. CDR1 and CDR2 (germline): LGHNA, YNFKEQ. The CDR3 loop reads CASSQDRAAYNEQFF. The CDR3, as DNA: TGTGCCAGCAGCCAAGACAGGGCCGCCTACAATGAGCAGTTCTTC.

CDR3 sequence reads: CAHTRDREYTEAFF. As DNA, the CDR3 is TGTGCCCATACCCGGGACAGGGAGTACACTGAAGCTTTCTTT. The chain is built from TRBV30 and TRBJ1-1; 9 bases agree with TRBD1. Germline CDR1 reads GTSNPN; CDR2 reads SVGIG (reference sequence). With 8 bases clipped from V and 3 bases from J, the junction kept 10 bases outside the gene matches. The CDR3 is 14 residues long.

The V call is TRBV10-2, the J call TRBJ2-3; D unresolved. The CDR3 has 13 amino acids. Germline-derived CDR1 and CDR2 are WSHSY and SAAADI. Trimming took 2 bases from V and 2 from J, leaving 5 bases between them. The CDR3 loop reads CASSEENTDTQYF. DNA of the CDR3: TGCGCCAGCAGTGAGGAAAACACAGATACGCAGTATTTT.

This clonotype has a handful of counts. The V gene is TRBV28, the J gene TRBJ2-7; D uncertain. Germline values: CDR1 MDHEN, CDR2 SYDVKM. The CDR3 consists of 12 residues. Trimming left V 3 bases short and J 4 bases short, with 7 bases between. CDR3 loop: CASSFSLYEQYF. The CDR3 DNA reads as TGTGCCAGCAGTTTCTCATTATACGAGCAGTACTTC.

The V gene is TRBV7-3, the J gene TRBJ2-1; 8 bases are shared with TRBD1. This CDR3 contains 14 residues. Per the germline V gene, CDR1 is SGHTA and CDR2 is FQGTGA. J lost 7 bases, V lost 4 bases, and 6 bases had no gene match. This CDR3 is CASSSTDRGNEQFF. CDR3 DNA sequence: TGTGCCAGCAGCTCCACTGACAGGGGTAATGAGCAGTTCTTC.

This clonotype was counted a single time. This chain connects TRBV6-6 to TRBJ2-1; a weak D match, TRBD2 (5 bases). The CDR3 spans 12 residues. Trimming cost V 6 bases and J 7 bases, with 10 bases left between them. Germline V gives CDR1 MNHNY, CDR2 SVGAGI (reference sequence). In DNA form, the CDR3 reads TGTGCCAGCAGCCGCACTAGAAATGAGCAGTTCTTC. This codes for CASSRTRNEQFF.

The V and J genes are TRBV7-9 and TRBJ1-5; tentatively, D is TRBD1 (6 bases). The CDR3 contains 14 residues. Trimming left V 5 bases short and J 3 bases short, with 11 bases between. CDR1 is SEHNR and CDR2 is FQNEAQ in the germline V gene (reference sequence). The CDR3 nucleotides read TGTGCCAGCAGCATTACAGGGCCCAATCAGCCCCAGCATTTT. Translation gives CASSITGPNQPQHF.

The genes are TRBV5-8 and TRBJ1-2; D is ambiguous. The CDR3 has 12 amino acids. Germline V gene sequence: CDR1 SGHTS, CDR2 YDEGEE. Trimming shortened V by 2 bases and J by 8 bases, and 10 bases separated the two germline ends. The CDR3 coding sequence is TGTGCCAGCAGCTTCCCGGGTACGGGCTACACCTTC. This codes for CASSFPGTGYTF.

V usage is TRBV20-1 and J usage is TRBJ2-1; 9 nucleotides agree with TRBD2. The germline V gene encodes CDR1 DFQATT and CDR2 SNEGSKA (reference sequence). This CDR3 is built from 14 residues. V shed 6 bases and J 9 bases; nucleotides not matched to a gene: 12. CDR3: CSAQGGSGRGEQFF. The CDR3 nucleotides read TGCAGTGCGCAAGGCGGTAGCGGGAGAGGTGAGCAGTTCTTC.

Only a few counts were recorded for this clonotype. CDR3 in amino acids: CASSQDGLAGDDYEQYF. CDR3 sequence (DNA): TGTGCCAGCAGCCAAGATGGGTTAGCGGGAGATGATTACGAGCAGTACTTC. The chain employs TRBV4-2 and TRBJ2-7, with TRBD2 matching over 9 bases. Losses at the gene ends were 0 bases for V and 4 bases for J; bases not matched to a gene: 10. The V gene's germline CDR1 is LGHNA and CDR2 YNFKEQ. This CDR3 is built from 17 residues.

This chain connects TRBV20-1 to TRBJ2-5, with 14 nucleotides matching TRBD2. The CDR3 has 17 residues. V lost 5 bases to trimming and J lost 5 bases; unmatched junction nucleotides: 13. CDR1 is DFQATT, CDR2 SNEGSKA, per germline (reference sequence). CDR3 in amino acids: CSASRPRLAGGGETQYF. The DNA for the CDR3 is TGCAGTGCTTCCCGTCCCCGACTAGCGGGAGGGGGGGAGACCCAGTACTTC.

This sequence joins TRBV20-1 and TRBJ2-1, with TRBD2 matching 12 bases. V lost 2 bases, J lost 11 bases, and 13 bases stayed unmatched. CDR1 and CDR2 (germline): DFQATT, SNEGSKA (reference sequence). The length of the CDR3 is 16 residues. CDR3 coding DNA: TGCAGTGCTAGACCCCCTAGCGGGAGGGCTAGAGATAAGCAGTTCTTC. Encoded protein: CSARPPSGRARDKQFF.

The rearrangement uses TRBV7-8 and TRBJ1-5; 8 nucleotides match TRBD1. V trimming: 6 bases; J trimming: 7 bases; junction bases outside the gene matches: 2. CDR1 is SGHVS, CDR2 FQNEAQ, per germline. The CDR3 length is 12 residues. CDR3 region: CASRTGVQPQHF. In nucleotides, the CDR3 is TGTGCCAGCAGGACAGGGGTCCAGCCCCAGCATTTT.